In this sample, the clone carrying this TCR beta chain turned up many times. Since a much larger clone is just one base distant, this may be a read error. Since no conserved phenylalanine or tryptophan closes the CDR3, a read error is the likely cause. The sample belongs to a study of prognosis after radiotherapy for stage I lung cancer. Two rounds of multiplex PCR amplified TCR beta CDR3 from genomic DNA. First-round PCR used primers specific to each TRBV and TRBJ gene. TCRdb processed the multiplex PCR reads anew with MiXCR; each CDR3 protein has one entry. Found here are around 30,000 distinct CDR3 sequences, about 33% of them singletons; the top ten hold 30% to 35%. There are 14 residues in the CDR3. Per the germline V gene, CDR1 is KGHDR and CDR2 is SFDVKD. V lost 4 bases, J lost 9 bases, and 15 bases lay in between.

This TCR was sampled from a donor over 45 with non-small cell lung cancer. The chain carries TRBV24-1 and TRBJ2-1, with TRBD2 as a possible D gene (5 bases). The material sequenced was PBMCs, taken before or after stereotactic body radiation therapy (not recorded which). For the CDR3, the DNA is TGTGCCACCAGTGACCTACTGTTGGGAGCTGAGCAGTTCCTC. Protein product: CATSDLLLGAEQFL.